This entry is about one T cell receptor beta chain. The data derive from a study of glioma-infiltrating T cells after dendritic cell vaccination. Study-wide background: Glioblastoma patients came from Phase I and II dendritic cell vaccination trials. Between about 2002 and 2012, patients got autologous tumor lysate-pulsed dendritic cell vaccines.

The immunoSEQ assay amplified TCRB CDR3 from up to roughly 2 ug DNA. Amplification used 60 V beta primers and 13 J beta primers. Only in-frame clones appear in the TCRdb table, and some are missing; sequencing was by immunoSEQ multiplex PCR. The table has 90,000 to 100,000 clones, around 80% seen once. Germline V lookup: CDR1 SGHDT, CDR2 YYEEEE. Germline trimming cut 3 bases from V and 7 bases from J; bases unmatched to any gene: 9. The CDR3 extends over 14 amino acids. This TCR was sampled from a human donor with glioblastoma. This specimen consisted of blood, obtained before dendritic cell vaccination. The chain couples TRBV5-6 to TRBJ2-7; TRBD1 matches 8 bases. The chain's CDR3 is CASSWTGQAWEQYF. The CDR3 coding sequence is TGTGCCAGCAGCTGGACGGGACAGGCATGGGAGCAGTACTTC.